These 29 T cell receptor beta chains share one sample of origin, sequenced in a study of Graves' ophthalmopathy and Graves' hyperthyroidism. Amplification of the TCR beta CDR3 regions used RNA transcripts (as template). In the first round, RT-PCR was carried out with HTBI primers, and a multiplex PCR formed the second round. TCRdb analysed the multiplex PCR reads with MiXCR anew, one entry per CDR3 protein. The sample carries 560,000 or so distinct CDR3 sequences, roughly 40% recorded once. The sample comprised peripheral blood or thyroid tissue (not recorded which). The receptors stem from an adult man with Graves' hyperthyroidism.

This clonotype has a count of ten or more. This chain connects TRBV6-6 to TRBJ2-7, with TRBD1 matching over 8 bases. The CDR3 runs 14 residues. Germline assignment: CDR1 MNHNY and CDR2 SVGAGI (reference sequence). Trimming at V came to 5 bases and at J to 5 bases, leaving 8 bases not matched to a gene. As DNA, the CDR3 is TGTGCCAGCAGTAGCTCGACAGGGGAGAACGAGCAGTACTTC. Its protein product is CASSSSTGENEQYF.

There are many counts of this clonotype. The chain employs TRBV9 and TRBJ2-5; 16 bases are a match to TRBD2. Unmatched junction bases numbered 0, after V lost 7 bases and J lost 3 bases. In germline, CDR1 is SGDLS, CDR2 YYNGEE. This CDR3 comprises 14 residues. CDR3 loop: CASGTSGGEETQYF. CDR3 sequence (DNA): TGTGCCAGCGGGACTAGCGGGGGGGAAGAGACCCAGTACTTC. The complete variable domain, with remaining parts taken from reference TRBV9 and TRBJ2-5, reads DSGVTQTPKHLITATGQRVTLRCSPRSGDLSVYWYQQSLDQGLQFLIQYYNGEERAKGNILERFSAQQFPDLHSELNLSSLELGDSALYFCASGTSGGEETQYFGPGTRLLVL.

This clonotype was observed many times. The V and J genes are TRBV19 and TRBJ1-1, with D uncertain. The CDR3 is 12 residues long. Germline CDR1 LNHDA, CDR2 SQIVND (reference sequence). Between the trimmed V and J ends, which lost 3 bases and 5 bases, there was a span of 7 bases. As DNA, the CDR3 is TGTGCCAGTAGTATTGGAAGGACTGAAGCTTTCTTT. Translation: CASSIGRTEAFF.

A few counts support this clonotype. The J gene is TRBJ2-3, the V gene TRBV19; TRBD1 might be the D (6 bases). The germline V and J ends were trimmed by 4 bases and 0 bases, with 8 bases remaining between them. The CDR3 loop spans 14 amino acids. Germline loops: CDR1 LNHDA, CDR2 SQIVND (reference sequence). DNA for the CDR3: TGTGCCAGTAGTAGGGACACCAGCACAGATACGCAGTATTTT. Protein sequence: CASSRDTSTDTQYF.

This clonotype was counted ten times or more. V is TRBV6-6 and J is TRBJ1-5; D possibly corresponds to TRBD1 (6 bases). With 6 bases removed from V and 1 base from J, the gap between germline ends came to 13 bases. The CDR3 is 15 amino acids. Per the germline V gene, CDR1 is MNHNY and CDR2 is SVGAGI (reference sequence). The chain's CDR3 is CASRDTGISNQPQHF. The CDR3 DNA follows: TGTGCCAGCAGGGATACAGGGATCAGCAATCAGCCCCAGCATTTT.

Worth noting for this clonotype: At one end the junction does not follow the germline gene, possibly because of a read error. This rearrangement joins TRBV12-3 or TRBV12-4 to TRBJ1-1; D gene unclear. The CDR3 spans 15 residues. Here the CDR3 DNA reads TGTGCCAGCAGCATGCTAGCGGGAGGAAACACAGAAGCTTTCTTT. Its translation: CASSMLAGGNTEAFF.

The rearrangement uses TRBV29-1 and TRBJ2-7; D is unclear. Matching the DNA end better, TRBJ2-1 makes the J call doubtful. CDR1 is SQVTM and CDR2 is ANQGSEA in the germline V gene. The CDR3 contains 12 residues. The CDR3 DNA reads TGCAGCGTTGAAAAGGGATTTGGTGAGCAGTTCTTC. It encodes CSVEKGFGEQFF.

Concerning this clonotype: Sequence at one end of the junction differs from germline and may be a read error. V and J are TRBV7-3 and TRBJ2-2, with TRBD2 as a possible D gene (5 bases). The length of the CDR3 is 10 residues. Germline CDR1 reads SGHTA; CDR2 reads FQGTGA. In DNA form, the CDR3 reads TGTGCCAGCACGCCAAAGGAGGTGTTTTTT. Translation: CASTPKEVFF.

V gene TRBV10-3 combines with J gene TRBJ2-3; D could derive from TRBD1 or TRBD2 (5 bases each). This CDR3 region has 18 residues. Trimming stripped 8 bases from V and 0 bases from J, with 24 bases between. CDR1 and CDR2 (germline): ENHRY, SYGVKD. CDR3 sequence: CAISSGLSGKKSTDTQYF. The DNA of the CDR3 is TGTGCCATCTCTTCCGGACTTTCAGGGAAGAAGAGCACAGATACGCAGTATTTT.

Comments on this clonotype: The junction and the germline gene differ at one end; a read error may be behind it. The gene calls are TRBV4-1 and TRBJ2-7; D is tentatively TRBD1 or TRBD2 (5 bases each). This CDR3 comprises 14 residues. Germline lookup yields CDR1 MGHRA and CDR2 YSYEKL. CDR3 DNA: TGCGCCGGCAGCCAGGGACGGGGTTCCTACGAGCAGTACTTC. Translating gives CAGSQGRGSYEQYF.

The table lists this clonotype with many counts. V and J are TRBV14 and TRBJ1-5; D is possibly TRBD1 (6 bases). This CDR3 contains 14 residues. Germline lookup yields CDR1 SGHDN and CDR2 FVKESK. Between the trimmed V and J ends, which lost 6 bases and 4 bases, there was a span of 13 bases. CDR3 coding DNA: TGTGCCAGCAGTACGGGGGGGGCAAATCAGCCCCAGCATTTT. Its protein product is CASSTGGANQPQHF.

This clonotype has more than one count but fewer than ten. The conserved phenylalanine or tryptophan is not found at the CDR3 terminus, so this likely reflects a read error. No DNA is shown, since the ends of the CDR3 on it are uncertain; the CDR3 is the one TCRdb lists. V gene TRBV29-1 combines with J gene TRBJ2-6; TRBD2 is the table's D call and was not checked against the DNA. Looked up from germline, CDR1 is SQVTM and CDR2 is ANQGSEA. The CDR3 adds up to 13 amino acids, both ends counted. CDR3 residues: CSVEGRGRGSVHT.

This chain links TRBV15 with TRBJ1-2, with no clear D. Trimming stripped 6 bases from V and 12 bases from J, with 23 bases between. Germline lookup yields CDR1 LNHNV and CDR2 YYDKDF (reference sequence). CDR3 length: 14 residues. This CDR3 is CATREGKLNSGNTF. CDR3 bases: TGTGCCACCAGGGAAGGGAAACTCAACTCTGGAAACACCTTC.

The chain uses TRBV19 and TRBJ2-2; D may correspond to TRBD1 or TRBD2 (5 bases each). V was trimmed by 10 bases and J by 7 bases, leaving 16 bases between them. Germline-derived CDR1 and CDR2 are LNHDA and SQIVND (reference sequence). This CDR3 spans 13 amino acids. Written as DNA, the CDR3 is TGTGCCACCGAGGGGATCCGGCACGGGGAGCTGTTTTTT. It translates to CATEGIRHGELFF.

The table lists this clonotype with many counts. CDR3 in amino acids: CASSQRTEAYGYTF. The DNA for the CDR3 is TGTGCCAGCAGCCAGAGGACAGAGGCCTATGGCTACACCTTC. This rearrangement joins TRBV7-9 to TRBJ1-2, with a tentative D call TRBD1 (6 bases). From germline, CDR1 is SEHNR and CDR2 FQNEAQ (reference sequence). The CDR3 runs to 14 residues. V was pared by 5 bases and J by 4 bases, with 14 bases between. Supplemented by reference TRBV7-9 and TRBJ1-2, the full variable domain reads DTGVSQNPRHKITKRGQNVTFRCDPISEHNRLYWYRQTLGQGPEFLTYFQNEAQLEKSRLLSDRFSAERPKGSFSTLEIQRTEQGDSAMYLCASSQRTEAYGYTFGSGTRLTVV.

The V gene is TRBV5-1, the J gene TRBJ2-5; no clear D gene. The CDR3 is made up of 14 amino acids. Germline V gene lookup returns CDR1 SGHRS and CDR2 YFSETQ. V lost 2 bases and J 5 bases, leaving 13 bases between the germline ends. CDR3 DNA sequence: TGCGCCAGCAGCTTTGGCGGCCCCGGGGAGACCCAGTACTTC. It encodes CASSFGGPGETQYF.

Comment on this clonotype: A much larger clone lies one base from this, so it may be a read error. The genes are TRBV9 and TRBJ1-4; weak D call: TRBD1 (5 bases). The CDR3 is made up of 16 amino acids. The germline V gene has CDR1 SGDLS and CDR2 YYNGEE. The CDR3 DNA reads TGTGCCAGCAGCGTAAGTGGAGACAGCCCTAATGGAAAACTGTTTTTT. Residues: CASSVSGDSPNGKLFF. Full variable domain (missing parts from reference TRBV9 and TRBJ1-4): DSGVTQTPKHLITATGQRVTLRCSPRSGDLSVYWYQQSLDQGLQFLIQYYNGEERAKGNILERFSAQQFPDLHSELNLSSLELGDSALYFCASSVSGDSPNGKLFFGSGTQLSVL.

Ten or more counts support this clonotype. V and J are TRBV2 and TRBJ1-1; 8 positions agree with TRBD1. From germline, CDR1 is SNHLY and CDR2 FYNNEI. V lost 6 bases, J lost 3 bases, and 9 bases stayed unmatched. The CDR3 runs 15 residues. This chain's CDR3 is CASRPKTGGHTEAFF. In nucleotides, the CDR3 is TGTGCCAGCAGGCCCAAAACAGGGGGACACACTGAAGCTTTCTTT.

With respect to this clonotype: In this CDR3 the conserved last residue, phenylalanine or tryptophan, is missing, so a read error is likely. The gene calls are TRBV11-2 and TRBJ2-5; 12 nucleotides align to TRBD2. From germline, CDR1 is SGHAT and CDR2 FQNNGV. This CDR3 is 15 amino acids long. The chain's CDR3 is CASSFDRLAGEIQYS. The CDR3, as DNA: TGTGCCAGCAGCTTCGATCGACTAGCGGGAGAGATCCAGTACTCC.

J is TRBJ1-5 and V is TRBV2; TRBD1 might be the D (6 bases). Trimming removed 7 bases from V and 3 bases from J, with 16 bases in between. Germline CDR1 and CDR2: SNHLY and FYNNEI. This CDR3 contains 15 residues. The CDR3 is CASKGGTLFNQPQHF. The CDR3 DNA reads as TGTGCCAGCAAAGGGGGGACGTTGTTCAATCAGCCCCAGCATTTT.

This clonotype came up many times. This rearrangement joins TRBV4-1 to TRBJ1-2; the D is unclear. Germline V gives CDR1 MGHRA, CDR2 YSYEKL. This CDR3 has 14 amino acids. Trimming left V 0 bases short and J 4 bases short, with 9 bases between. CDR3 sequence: CASSQDDGAYGYTF. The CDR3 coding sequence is TGCGCCAGCAGCCAAGATGATGGAGCCTATGGCTACACCTTC.

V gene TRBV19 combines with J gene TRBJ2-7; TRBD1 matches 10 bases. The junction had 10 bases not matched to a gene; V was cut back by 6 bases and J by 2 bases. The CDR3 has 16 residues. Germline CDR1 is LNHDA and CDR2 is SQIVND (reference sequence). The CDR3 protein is CASRPSRDRGPYEQYF. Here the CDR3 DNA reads TGTGCCAGTAGACCGAGCCGGGACAGGGGCCCCTACGAGCAGTACTTC.

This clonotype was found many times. The DNA for the CDR3 is TGTGCCACCAGTGTCACTAGCGGGAGTTCAGGGAATGAGCAGTTCTTC. Translated: CATSVTSGSSGNEQFF. The gene calls are TRBV24-1 and TRBJ2-1, with 11 bases matching TRBD2. After removal of 5 bases from V and 7 bases from J, the junction contained 9 bases not matched to a gene. This CDR3 spans 16 amino acids. Looked up from germline, CDR1 is KGHDR and CDR2 is SFDVKD.

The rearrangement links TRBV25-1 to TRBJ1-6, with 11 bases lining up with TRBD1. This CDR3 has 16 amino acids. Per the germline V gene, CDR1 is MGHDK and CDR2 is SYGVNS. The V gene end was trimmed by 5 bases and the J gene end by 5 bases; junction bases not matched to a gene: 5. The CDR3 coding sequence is TGTGCCAGCAGTAAACCGGGACAGGGGGATAATTCACCCCTCCACTTT. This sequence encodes CASSKPGQGDNSPLHF.

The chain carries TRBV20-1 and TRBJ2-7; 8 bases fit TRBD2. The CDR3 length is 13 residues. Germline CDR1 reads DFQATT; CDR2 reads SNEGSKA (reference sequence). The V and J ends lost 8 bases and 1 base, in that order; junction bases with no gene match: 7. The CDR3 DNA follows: TGCAGTACCCCAAGCGGGAGTTCCTACGAGCAGTACTTC. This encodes CSTPSGSSYEQYF.

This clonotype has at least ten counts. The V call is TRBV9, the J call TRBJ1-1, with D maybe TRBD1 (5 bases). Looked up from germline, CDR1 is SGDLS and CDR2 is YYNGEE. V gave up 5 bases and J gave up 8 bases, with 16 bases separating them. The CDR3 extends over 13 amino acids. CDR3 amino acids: CASSEDGHKEAFF. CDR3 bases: TGTGCCAGCAGTGAAGACGGACACAAAGAAGCTTTCTTT.

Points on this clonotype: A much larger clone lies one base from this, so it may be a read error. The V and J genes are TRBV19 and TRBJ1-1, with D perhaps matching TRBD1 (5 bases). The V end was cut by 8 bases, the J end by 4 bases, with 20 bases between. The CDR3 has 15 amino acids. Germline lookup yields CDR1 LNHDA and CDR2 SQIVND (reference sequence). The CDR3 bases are TGTGCCAGTCTGAAGACGGGACTGTTGATCACTGAAGCTTTCTTT. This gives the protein CASLKTGLLITEAFF.

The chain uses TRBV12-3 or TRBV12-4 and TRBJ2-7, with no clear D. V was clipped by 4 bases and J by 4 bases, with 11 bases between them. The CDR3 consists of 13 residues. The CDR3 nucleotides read TGTGCCAGCAGTTCCAATGAAAAATACGAGCAGTACTTC. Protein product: CASSSNEKYEQYF.

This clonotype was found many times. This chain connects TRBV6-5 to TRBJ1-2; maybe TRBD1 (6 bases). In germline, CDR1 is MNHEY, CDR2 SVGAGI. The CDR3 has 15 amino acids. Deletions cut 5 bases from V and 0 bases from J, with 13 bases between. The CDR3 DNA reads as TGTGCCAGCAGTGAACAGGGACGACCTAACTATGGCTACACCTTC. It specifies CASSEQGRPNYGYTF.